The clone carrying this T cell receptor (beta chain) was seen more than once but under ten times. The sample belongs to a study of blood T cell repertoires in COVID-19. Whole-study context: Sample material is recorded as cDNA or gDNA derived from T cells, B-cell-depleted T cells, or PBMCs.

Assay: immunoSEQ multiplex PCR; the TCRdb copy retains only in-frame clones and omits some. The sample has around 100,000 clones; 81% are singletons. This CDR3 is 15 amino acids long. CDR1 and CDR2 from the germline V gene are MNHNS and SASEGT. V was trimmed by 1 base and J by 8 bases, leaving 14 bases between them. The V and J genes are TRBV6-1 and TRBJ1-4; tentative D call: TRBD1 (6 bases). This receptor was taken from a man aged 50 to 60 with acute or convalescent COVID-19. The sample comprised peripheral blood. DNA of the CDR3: TGTGCCAGCAGTGAAGTGGGGACACTACTCGAAAAACTGTTTTTT. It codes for CASSEVGTLLEKLFF.